The clone carrying this T cell receptor beta chain was observed at least ten times. The target antigen is unknown. Germline V lookup: CDR1 SQVTM, CDR2 ANQGSEA. The CDR3 is made up of 11 amino acids. This sample is part of a study of T-cell reconstitution after alpha-beta-depleted transplantation in children. Whole-study findings and limits: One year post-transplant, T-cell counts and diversity were largely derived from T cells produced anew.

A library of TCRbeta sequences, prepared with unique molecular identifiers, was generated. TCRdb analysed the PCR reads with MiXCR anew, one entry per CDR3 protein. In the table there are roughly 100,000 distinct CDR3 sequences, around 7% of which are singletons. The gene calls are TRBV29-1 and TRBJ1-2, with a possible D match to TRBD1 (6 bases). This receptor was obtained from a boy aged 2-15 years with acute lymphoblastic leukemia, due to receive a stem cell transplant. This specimen was PBMCs, taken before TCRalphabeta/CD19-depleted stem cell transplant. CDR3 sequence (DNA): TGCAGTGTTCGGGGGGCCTATGGCTACACCTTC. Translated: CSVRGAYGYTF.